Listed below are T cell receptor beta chains from one sample, sequenced in a study of PD-1 blockade in mismatch repair-deficient tumors. Libraries were prepared by immunoSEQ multiplex PCR; TCRdb keeps only in-frame clonotypes and omits some of them. This repertoire shows 65,000 to 80,000 clones, around 73% found once; its top ten account for approximately 5%. This sample comprised peripheral blood, obtained 2 weeks after starting pembrolizumab. All receptors come from an adult with mismatch repair-deficient cancer. The CDR3 runs from the conserved cysteine through the conserved F or W. The D gene is left open where the match is weak. Clone size appears in some rows only: once, few, many, or a class for an expanded clone.

j_call clone_size v_call d_call cdr3_nt cdr3_aa
TRBJ1-3 - TRBV27 - TGTGCCAGCAGTTTTGGACTGCCCAACTCTGGAAACACCATATATTTT CASSFGLPNSGNTIYF
TRBJ1-2 - TRBV29-1 - TGCAGCGTTGAGCAGCCGACAGGTCGCTATGGCTACACCTTC CSVEQPTGRYGYTF
TRBJ1-4 - TRBV7-9 TRBD1 TGTGCCAGCAGCTCAGGACAGGGTAATGAAAAACTGTTTTTT CASSSGQGNEKLFF
TRBJ1-2 - TRBV5-6 - TGTGCCAGCAGCTTCGGGACAAAGGAGAATTATGGCTACACCTTC CASSFGTKENYGYTF
TRBJ2-7 - TRBV5-5 TRBD2 TGTGCCAGCAGCTTCCGACTAGCGGGAGGCACCTACGAGCAGTACTTC CASSFRLAGGTYEQYF
TRBJ2-5 - TRBV4-1 TRBD2 TGCGCCAGCAGCCAAGGGCGGCCTAGCGGGAGGCAAGAGACCCAGTACTTC CASSQGRPSGRQETQYF
TRBJ1-2 once TRBV6-1 - TGTGCCAGCAGTGGACAGCTACGAGGCTACACCTTC CASSGQLRGYTF
TRBJ1-5 - TRBV19 - TGTGCCAGTAGTATAGATCCAACAGGAAGGCAGCCCCAGCATTTT CASSIDPTGRQPQHF
TRBJ2-5 - TRBV7-8 - TGTGCCAGCACGGTAGTGGATCTAGAGACCCAGTACTTC CASTVVDLETQYF
TRBJ1-2 - TRBV6-5 - TGTGCCAGCAGTTATGGACTAAACTATGGCTACACCTTC CASSYGLNYGYTF